The clone carrying this T cell receptor (beta chain) was detected only once. This entry comes from a study of blood T cell repertoires in COVID-19. Here immunoSEQ multiplex PCR was the method, and the copy in TCRdb shows in-frame clones only, minus some. The data contain around 120,000 clones, 85% to 90% of them singletons. Per the germline V gene, CDR1 is MNHEY and CDR2 is SVGEGT. Trimming shortened V by 4 bases and J by 0 bases, and 7 bases separated the two germline ends. The CDR3 runs 14 residues. V gene TRBV6-2 or TRBV6-3 combines with J gene TRBJ1-5, with D maybe TRBD1 (5 bases). This TCR came from a woman aged 55-69 years with COVID-19, enrolled during active disease. The sequencing sample was made of peripheral blood. The CDR3 nucleotides are TGTGCCAGCAGTTGGACAAATAGCAATCAGCCCCAGCATTTT. Its translation: CASSWTNSNQPQHF.